This TCR beta chain was documented in a study of blood T cell repertoires in COVID-19. The ends lost 6 bases at V and 5 bases at J; junction bases unmatched: 10. CDR3 length: 15 residues. Per germline, CDR1 MNHEY and CDR2 SVGAGI. Profiled with immunoSEQ multiplex PCR; TCRdb holds only in-frame clones, not every one. Of hundreds of thousands of clones listed, roughly 90% are singletons. The clonotype was recovered from a young woman with COVID-19, enrolled during active disease. This sequence joins TRBV6-5 and TRBJ2-1, with 7 bases lining up with TRBD1. The sequencing input was peripheral blood. In DNA form, the CDR3 reads TGTGCCAGCAGACCCCGTGAGGGGGCGCACAATGAGCAGTTCTTC. Amino acids: CASRPREGAHNEQFF.